This T cell receptor (beta chain) is drawn from a study of T cell clones after liver transplantation. Across the study: In this trial, immunosuppression withdrawal was attempted within 2 years of liver transplant.

CDR3 length: 14 amino acids. The V and J ends lost 3 bases and 5 bases respectively, with 13 bases between them. Germline assignment: CDR1 MGHDK and CDR2 SYGVNS. CD3+CD4+ and CD3+CD8+ cells were FACS-sorted from thawed unstimulated PBMCs. Comment on this clone: As yet, its antigen is unknown.

Method: immunoSEQ multiplex PCR; TCRdb's copy keeps in-frame clones and lacks some. The table shows about 100,000 clones, with approximately 78% occurring only once. Study-wide findings and caveats: These preliminary findings come from unstandardized post-transplant sampling times. Migration into the graft, not deletion, may explain lost graft donor-reactive T cells.

This receptor was taken from a human donor who received a liver transplant. The material was CD4+ T cells from blood, obtained before liver transplant. This chain joins TRBV25-1 and TRBJ2-5, with a tentative D call TRBD2 (6 bases). CDR3 residues: CASSEPDYRETQYF. The CDR3 DNA sequence: TGTGCCAGCAGTGAGCCGGACTACCGGGAGACCCAGTACTTC.